By share, the clone carrying this T cell receptor beta chain ranks as medium-sized. Its specificity is not known. The data stem from a study of T cell clones after liver transplantation. Whole-study context: Pre-transplant mixed lymphocyte reactions yielded third-party-reactive TCRbeta sequences as comparators for graft-donor-reactive sequences. Until 12-24 months post-transplant, subjects got standard immunosuppression and no induction.

Generated by immunoSEQ multiplex PCR, the TCRdb table keeps only in-frame clones and is missing some. The data contain about 71,000 clones, about four fifths of them singletons. Broader study findings: Donor-reactive sequences fell more than third party-reactive ones, suggesting partial deletion. The donor-reactive repertoire was only partly measurable in two subjects, lacking donor cells.

Deletions cut 1 base from V and 6 bases from J, with 13 bases between. The CDR3 extends over 15 amino acids. The germline V gene encodes CDR1 SGHTA and CDR2 FQGNSA. The V and J genes are TRBV7-2 and TRBJ1-5, with D uncertain. This receptor was identified in a human patient who received a liver transplant. The graft donor may be the source of some T cells. Sequenced here: CD4+ T cells from blood, sampled 12 months after liver transplant. In nucleotides, the CDR3 is TGTGCCAGCAGCTTAGTGGGGAGTTGGGGTCAGCCCCAGCATTTT. Translation: CASSLVGSWGQPQHF.